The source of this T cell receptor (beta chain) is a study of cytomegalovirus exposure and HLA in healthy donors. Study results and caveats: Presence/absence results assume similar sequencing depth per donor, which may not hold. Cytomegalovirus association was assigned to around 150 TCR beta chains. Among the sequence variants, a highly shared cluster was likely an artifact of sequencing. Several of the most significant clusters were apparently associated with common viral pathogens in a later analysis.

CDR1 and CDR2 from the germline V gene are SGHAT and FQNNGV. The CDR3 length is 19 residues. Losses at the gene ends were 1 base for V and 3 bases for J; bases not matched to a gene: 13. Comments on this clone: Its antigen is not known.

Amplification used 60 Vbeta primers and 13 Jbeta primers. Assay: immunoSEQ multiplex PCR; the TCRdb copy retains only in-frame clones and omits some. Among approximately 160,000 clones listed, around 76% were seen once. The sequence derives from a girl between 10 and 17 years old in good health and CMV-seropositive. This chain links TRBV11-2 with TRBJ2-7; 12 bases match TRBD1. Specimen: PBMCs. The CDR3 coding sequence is TGTGCCAGCAGCTTAGCGGGGGACAGGGGGCGTGTGAGACGCTACGAGCAGTACTTC. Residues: CASSLAGDRGRVRRYEQYF.